The 18 T cell receptor beta chains below were found in one sample sequenced in a study of CD8 T cells in Susac syndrome. Reverse transcription of roughly 0.5 to 1 ug RNA was performed with random hexamers. A single record per CDR3 protein comes from TCRdb applying MiXCR to the immunoSEQ multiplex PCR reads. The repertoire has 100,000 to 150,000 distinct CDR3 sequences, approximately 79% of them found once; the top ten carry around 0.49%. Sequenced: CD8+ T cells from PBMCs. These receptors came from a human donor with multiple sclerosis.

The CDR3 DNA is TGTGCCTGGAGTGTCGGACCCCCCGGGGACTACACCTTC. Its protein is CAWSVGPPGDYTF. V and J are TRBV30 and TRBJ1-2; D is undetermined. V was shortened by 0 bases and J by 10 bases, with 15 bases between the two germline ends. The germline gives CDR1 GTSNPN, CDR2 SVGIG (reference sequence). The CDR3 covers 13 residues.

V usage is TRBV11-1 and J usage is TRBJ2-5; no reliable D call. The CDR3 has 14 residues. In germline, CDR1 is SGHAT, CDR2 FQDESV (reference sequence). Trimming stripped 1 base from V and 0 bases from J, with 6 bases between. The CDR3 loop is CASSLVGNQETQYF. DNA for the CDR3: TGTGCCAGCAGCTTAGTGGGGAACCAAGAGACCCAGTACTTC.

The genes are TRBV6-5 and TRBJ2-2; D might be TRBD2 (7 bases). This CDR3 region has 17 residues. Germline CDR1 MNHEY, CDR2 SVGAGI. Trimming removed 0 bases from V and 4 bases from J, with 15 bases in between. For the CDR3, the DNA is TGTGCCAGCAGTTACTCTAGGGGGGGCACGACCACCGGGGAGCTGTTTTTT. Amino acid sequence: CASSYSRGGTTTGELFF.

The chain is built from TRBV29-1 and TRBJ1-2, with D unclear. V shed 4 bases and J shed 3 bases, with 9 bases lying between them. The CDR3 runs to 12 residues. The germline gives CDR1 SQVTM, CDR2 ANQGSEA. The CDR3 protein is CSVGEGYYGYTF. CDR3 DNA sequence: TGCAGCGTTGGCGAGGGATACTATGGCTACACCTTC.

CDR3 sequence (DNA): TGTGCCAGCAGTGAAGATCCTAGCAAGGGCGGGGAGCTGTTTTTT. Translation: CASSEDPSKGGELFF. This chain connects TRBV6-4 to TRBJ2-2, with D possibly being TRBD2 (5 bases). The CDR3 has 15 residues. The germline V and J ends were trimmed by 3 bases and 7 bases, with 15 bases remaining between them. Germline CDR1 MRHNA, CDR2 SNTAGT.

The V and J genes are TRBV4-1 and TRBJ2-1; 14 bases map to TRBD2. The J segment lost 8 bases and the V segment lost 3 bases, leaving 6 bases of the junction unmatched. The CDR3 contains 16 residues. The germline V gene has CDR1 MGHRA and CDR2 YSYEKL. The CDR3 DNA is TGCGCCAGCAGCCACCGGACTAGCGGGGGGAAGGATGAGCAGTTCTTC. Amino acid sequence: CASSHRTSGGKDEQFF.

This clonotype has just one count. This chain joins TRBV12-3 or TRBV12-4 and TRBJ2-4; TRBD1 matches 8 bases. This CDR3 has 15 residues. With 8 bases clipped from V and 3 bases from J, the junction kept 9 bases outside the gene matches. The CDR3 nucleotides read TGTGCCAGCTCAGCGACAGGGGACGGCAAAAACATTCAGTACTTC. Translated, it gives CASSATGDGKNIQYF.

Points on this clonotype: The junction and the germline gene differ at one end; a read error may be behind it. The gene calls are TRBV28 and TRBJ2-2, with 7 bases lining up with TRBD1. This CDR3 is 12 amino acids long. Germline V gene data show CDR1 as MDHEN and CDR2 as SYDVKM. The CDR3 DNA reads as TGTGCCAGCAGTCACAGGGGCACCGGGGAGCTGTTT. This gives the protein CASSHRGTGELF.

This clonotype was detected only once. The rearrangement joins TRBV19 to TRBJ1-4; no reliable D call. The CDR3 is made up of 14 amino acids. Germline loops: CDR1 LNHDA, CDR2 SQIVND (reference sequence). V gave up 2 bases and J gave up 8 bases, with 12 bases separating them. CDR3 in amino acids: CASSIWGFGEKLFF. The CDR3 bases are TGTGCCAGTAGTATATGGGGATTCGGGGAAAAACTGTTTTTT.

The rearrangement uses TRBV28 and TRBJ2-2; no definite D call. This CDR3 region has 12 residues. The germline V gene has CDR1 MDHEN and CDR2 SYDVKM. Trimming shortened V by 2 bases and J by 6 bases, and 4 bases separated the two germline ends. The CDR3 here is CASSLNAGELFF. CDR3 nucleotides: TGTGCCAGCAGTTTAAATGCCGGGGAGCTGTTTTTT.

The chain joins TRBV29-1 to TRBJ1-1; no clear D. Trimming cost V 7 bases and J 7 bases, with 19 bases left between them. Germline CDR1 is SQVTM and CDR2 is ANQGSEA. This CDR3 has 13 residues. CDR3 in amino acids: CSGQPRGEFEAFF. The CDR3, as DNA: TGCAGCGGACAACCCCGAGGTGAATTTGAAGCTTTCTTT.

V usage is TRBV12-3 or TRBV12-4 and J usage is TRBJ1-2; TRBD1 is a possible D gene (6 bases). Trimming removed 6 bases at V and 3 bases at J, with 11 bases between. There are 13 residues in the CDR3. CDR3 sequence reads: CASREGGDYGYTF. CDR3 DNA sequence: TGTGCCAGCAGAGAAGGGGGGGACTATGGCTACACCTTC.

V is TRBV7-9 and J is TRBJ2-7; tentatively, D is TRBD2 (5 bases). The germline CDR1 and CDR2 sequences are SEHNR and FQNEAQ (reference sequence). Trimming shortened V by 0 bases and J by 6 bases, and 9 bases separated the two germline ends. The CDR3 consists of 13 residues. The CDR3 region is CASSLAGETEQYV. The CDR3 region has the DNA TGTGCCAGCAGCTTAGCGGGAGAGACCGAGCAGTACGTC.

The chain links TRBV5-4 to TRBJ1-2, with a possible D match to TRBD1 (5 bases). CDR3 length: 14 residues. Germline CDR1 SGHNT, CDR2 YYREEE (reference sequence). Trimming stripped 4 bases from V and 3 bases from J, with 13 bases between. The CDR3 sequence is CASSQSDIDYGYTF. The DNA for the CDR3 is TGTGCCAGCAGCCAGTCGGACATAGACTATGGCTACACCTTC.

The DNA for the CDR3 is TGTGCCAGCACCCACCGGGGGCTAGTCGATGAGCAGTTCTTC. Translating it yields CASTHRGLVDEQFF. The chain recombines TRBV27 with TRBJ2-1; D tentatively fits TRBD1 or TRBD2 (6 bases each). V shed 7 bases and J shed 8 bases, with 18 bases lying between them. The CDR3 extends over 14 amino acids. Germline V gene sequence: CDR1 MNHEY, CDR2 SMNVEV (reference sequence).

The genes are TRBV27 and TRBJ1-2; D ambiguous. The CDR3 has 14 amino acids. Trimming removed 2 bases from V and 8 bases from J, with 15 bases in between. Germline CDR1 MNHEY, CDR2 SMNVEV (reference sequence). The CDR3, as DNA: TGTGCCAGCAGTTTAGATTGGTCCGTTAGAGGCTACACCTTC. This encodes CASSLDWSVRGYTF.

This clonotype came up a few times. The CDR3 loop reads CASKERSYEQYF. CDR3 nucleotides: TGTGCCAGCAAAGAGCGCTCCTACGAGCAGTACTTC. The chain couples TRBV6-1 to TRBJ2-7; D uncertain. The CDR3 runs to 12 residues. V dropped 7 bases and J dropped 0 bases, with 7 bases sitting between them. CDR1 is MNHNS and CDR2 is SASEGT in the germline V gene.

DNA of the CDR3: TGTGCCAGCAGTTCGTTTTCTCTCGTAACAGGGGGCATGGTCGAGCAGTACTTC. Translating it yields CASSSFSLVTGGMVEQYF. The chain recombines TRBV28 with TRBJ2-7, with 9 nucleotides matching TRBD1. The CDR3 runs 18 residues. V was clipped by 4 bases and J by 6 bases; unmatched bases: 19. Germline V gene data show CDR1 as MDHEN and CDR2 as SYDVKM.